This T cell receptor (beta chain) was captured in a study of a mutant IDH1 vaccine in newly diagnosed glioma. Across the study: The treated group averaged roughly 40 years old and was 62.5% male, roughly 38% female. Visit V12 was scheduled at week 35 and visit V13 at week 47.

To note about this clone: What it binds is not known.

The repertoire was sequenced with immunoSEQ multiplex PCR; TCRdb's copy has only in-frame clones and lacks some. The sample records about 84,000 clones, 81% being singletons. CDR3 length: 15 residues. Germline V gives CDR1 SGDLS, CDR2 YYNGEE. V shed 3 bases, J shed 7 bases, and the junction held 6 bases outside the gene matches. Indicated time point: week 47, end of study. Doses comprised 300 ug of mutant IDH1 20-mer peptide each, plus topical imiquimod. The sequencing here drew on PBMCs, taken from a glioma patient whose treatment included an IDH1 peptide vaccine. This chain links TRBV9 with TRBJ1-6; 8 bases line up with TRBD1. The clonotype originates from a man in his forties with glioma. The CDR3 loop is CASSDQGAANSPLHF. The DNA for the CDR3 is TGTGCCAGCAGCGACCAGGGGGCAGCCAATTCACCCCTCCACTTT.